The 11 T cell receptor beta chains listed next were all sequenced from one sample in a study of T cells after yellow fever vaccination. MiXCR, run by TCRdb on the 5' RACE reads, gives a single entry per CDR3 protein. Of around 530,000 distinct CDR3 sequences listed, roughly a sixth were seen once; the top ten hold roughly 17%. The sample was PBMCs, taken 5 days after the first yellow fever vaccination. Receptor source: a man between 18 and 29 years old who received the YFV17D yellow fever vaccine.

The chain couples TRBV12-3 or TRBV12-4 to TRBJ2-3; D is ambiguous. The germline V and J ends were trimmed by 8 bases and 6 bases, with 12 bases remaining between them. The CDR3 covers 12 residues. The CDR3 bases are TGTGCCAGCGTTCCCGTGGGTGATACGCAGTATTTT. Translating gives CASVPVGDTQYF.

The V and J genes are TRBV12-3 or TRBV12-4 and TRBJ2-7; no reliable D call. The V end lost 5 bases, the J end lost 6 bases, and 20 bases lay between the germline ends. The CDR3 consists of 15 residues. The CDR3 here is CASSDTLSAGLEQYV. Here the CDR3 DNA reads TGTGCCAGCAGTGACACATTGAGTGCTGGTCTCGAGCAGTACGTC.

The chain employs TRBV6-1 and TRBJ1-5; D is unclear. Germline-derived CDR1 and CDR2 are MNHNS and SASEGT. The CDR3 has 13 residues. The V and J ends lost 10 bases and 10 bases respectively, with 20 bases between them. CDR3 DNA: TGTGCCACCTTAGGGCCCCCTCGAGATCCCCAGCATTTT. It codes for CATLGPPRDPQHF.

This clonotype was found a few times. The chain uses TRBV5-4 and TRBJ2-5; D remains ambiguous. V gave up 1 base and J gave up 1 base, with 8 bases separating them. CDR1 and CDR2 from the germline V gene are SGHNT and YYREEE (reference sequence). The CDR3 extends over 14 amino acids. The CDR3 DNA reads TGTGCCAGCAGCTTGCCCCTGCCCCAAGAGACCCAGTACTTC. This encodes CASSLPLPQETQYF.

The CDR3 is CASSLIGVGELFF. In nucleotides, the CDR3 is TGTGCCAGCAGTTTGATTGGGGTGGGGGAGCTGTTTTTT. The chain uses TRBV27 and TRBJ2-2; D is undetermined. The germline CDR1 and CDR2 sequences are MNHEY and SMNVEV (reference sequence). The V end was cut by 3 bases, the J end by 8 bases, with 10 bases between. This CDR3 is built from 13 residues.

This chain uses TRBV9 with TRBJ2-5; tentative D call: TRBD2 (7 bases). The CDR3 length is 15 residues. V was shortened by 4 bases and J by 1 base, with 14 bases between the two germline ends. Germline-derived CDR1 and CDR2 are SGDLS and YYNGEE. CDR3 in amino acids: CASSSYGGPQETQYF. The CDR3 DNA is TGTGCCAGCAGCTCATACGGGGGGCCCCAAGAGACCCAGTACTTC.

A few counts support this clonotype. The chain couples TRBV7-2 to TRBJ1-2; no clear D gene. CDR1 SGHTA and CDR2 FQGNSA come from the germline V gene. V lost 2 bases and J lost 4, with 5 bases in between. The CDR3 has 12 residues. The CDR3, as DNA: TGTGCCAGCAGCTTACTCCCCTATGGCTACACCTTC. As protein: CASSLLPYGYTF.

The CDR3 DNA reads TGTGCCAGTCGCGGGGGGGGGAACACCGGGGAGCTGTTTTTT. It is translated as CASRGGGNTGELFF. This chain uses TRBV6-1 with TRBJ2-2; TRBD2 aligns across 9 bases. The J segment lost 1 base and the V segment lost 9 bases, leaving 3 bases of the junction unmatched. Germline CDR1 and CDR2: MNHNS and SASEGT. The CDR3 runs 14 residues.

The chain couples TRBV9 to TRBJ2-5; D gene ambiguous. Germline V CDR1 and CDR2: SGDLS, YYNGEE. This CDR3 has 15 amino acids. V was cut by 2 bases and J by 4 bases, with 15 bases left in between. The CDR3 nucleotides read TGTGCCAGCAGCGTGGGTACCCTAGATTCAGAGACCCAGTACTTC. Translation: CASSVGTLDSETQYF.

V and J are TRBV6-1 and TRBJ2-7; 14 bases match TRBD2. Germline trimming cut 6 bases from V and 3 bases from J; bases unmatched to any gene: 4. The germline V gene encodes CDR1 MNHNS and CDR2 SASEGT. The CDR3 runs 15 residues. CDR3 nucleotides: TGTGCCAGCAGGGGGACTAGCGGGGGCTTCTACGAGCAGTACGTC. Translation gives CASRGTSGGFYEQYV.

The chain joins TRBV7-7 to TRBJ2-1; the match to TRBD2 covers 7 bases. This CDR3 region has 15 residues. Germline loops: CDR1 SSHAT, CDR2 FNYEAQ (reference sequence). The J segment lost 5 bases and the V segment lost 1 base, leaving 5 bases of the junction unmatched. In DNA form, the CDR3 reads TGTGCCAGCAGCTTAGGACTAGCAAAGAACAATGAGCAGTTCTTC. Translated: CASSLGLAKNNEQFF.